The TCR beta chain described here comes from a study of memory B cells and T cells in multiple sclerosis. After stimulus-free culture, autoproliferating CFSE-dim and non-proliferating CFSE-high T cells were sequenced separately. Pooled replicate wells came from around 50 million CFSE-labeled PBMCs cultured around seven days without stimulus. Sequencing used immunoSEQ multiplex PCR; TCRdb keeps in-frame clones, though not all of them. The table includes about 32,000 clones, more than 75% detected once. A remark on this clone: The antigen is not known.

CDR3 size: 15 residues. V lost 4 bases to trimming and J lost 7 bases; unmatched junction nucleotides: 5. Germline CDR1 is SGHRS and CDR2 is YFSETQ. The clonotype was recovered from a human donor with multiple sclerosis. The chain is built from TRBV5-1 and TRBJ2-1; TRBD2 matches 13 bases. The specimen was PBMCs from blood kept in culture. CDR3 sequence reads: CASSGGLAGFNEQFF. In DNA form, the CDR3 reads TGCGCCAGCAGCGGGGGACTAGCGGGATTTAATGAGCAGTTCTTC. Filled out from reference TRBV5-1 and TRBJ2-1, the complete variable domain reads KAGVTQTPRYLIKTRGQQVTLSCSPISGHRSVSWYQQTPGQGLQFLFEYFSETQRNKGNFPGRFSGRQFSNSRSEMNVSTLELGDSALYLCASSGGLAGFNEQFFGPGTRLTVL.